The sequence of this T cell receptor (beta chain) was determined in a study of cytomegalovirus exposure and HLA in healthy donors. About the research overall: A prior analysis found some 110 million unique TCR beta sequences from around 190 million T cells.

The PCR employed 60 Vbeta primers together with 13 Jbeta primers. The repertoire was sequenced with immunoSEQ multiplex PCR; TCRdb's copy has only in-frame clones and lacks some. The table includes about 110,000 clones, 79% detected once. There are a few counts of this clone. Its cognate antigen is unknown. Study-level points and caveats: Across all donors, roughly uniform sequencing depth was an assumption of the presence/absence analyses. For TCR beta chains, V- and J-gene trimming was later linked to a missense DCLRE1C variant. Later, an analysis found that common viral pathogens appeared to be linked with several of the most significant clusters.

This TCR derives from a woman aged 40 to 50 in good health and CMV-seronegative. The material sequenced was PBMCs.

In nucleotides, the CDR3 is TGTGCCAGCAGCTGGGGGACTAGCGGGCCGATCTACAATGAGCAGTTCTTC. It specifies CASSWGTSGPIYNEQFF. This chain uses TRBV7-2 with TRBJ2-1; 12 bases line up with TRBD2. Trimming removed 4 bases from V and 3 bases from J; junction bases left unmatched: 7. The V gene's germline CDR1 is SGHTA and CDR2 FQGNSA. This CDR3 has 17 amino acids. Full variable domain (remainder filled in from reference TRBV7-2 and TRBJ2-1): GAGVSQSPSNKVTEKGKDVELRCDPISGHTALYWYRQSLGQGLEFLIYFQGNSAPDKSGLPSDRFSAERTGGSVSTLTIQRTQQEDSAVYLCASSWGTSGPIYNEQFFGPGTRLTVL.